This T cell receptor (beta chain) was captured in a study of cytomegalovirus exposure and HLA in healthy donors. Both 60 Vbeta primers and 13 Jbeta primers went into the PCR. The assay was immunoSEQ multiplex PCR, and TCRdb's table has in-frame clones only and misses some. This sample has about 72,000 clones; approximately 70% occur once, and the top ten carry less than 25%. The CDR3 extends over 11 amino acids. Germline CDR1 and CDR2: GTSNPN and SVGIG (reference sequence). The chain joins TRBV30 to TRBJ2-5, with 7 positions matching TRBD1. The better agreement between TRBJ2-7 and the DNA end casts doubt on the J call. This sequence was found in a man in his forties in good health and CMV-seropositive. Sequenced input: PBMCs. The CDR3 DNA reads TGTGCCTGGAGCGACAGGGTCGAGCAGTACTTC. Its protein is CAWSDRVEQYF.